This passage covers 28 T cell receptor beta chains from one sample sequenced in a study of cytomegalovirus exposure and HLA in healthy donors. PCR primers comprised 60 Vbeta and 13 Jbeta primers. This table comes from immunoSEQ multiplex PCR, and its TCRdb copy is limited to in-frame clones, with some not included. This table has 110,000 or so clones, roughly 77% appearing once. Specimen: PBMCs. Every receptor here comes from a man aged 45-60 years in good health and CMV-seropositive.

A few counts support this clone. This chain links TRBV6-5 with TRBJ1-3; 7 bases map to TRBD1. V dropped 7 bases and J dropped 4; count of bases not matched to a gene: 4. CDR1 is MNHEY and CDR2 is SVGAGI in the germline V gene. The CDR3 is 13 residues long. The CDR3: CASTDRIGNTIYF. The DNA of the CDR3 is TGTGCCAGCACGGACAGGATCGGAAACACCATATATTTT.

DNA of the CDR3: TGTGCCAGCAGCTCCCTAGGAGCAGCGGGAGGCTCCTACAATGAGCAGTTCTTC. It is translated as CASSSLGAAGGSYNEQFF. This chain connects TRBV11-2 to TRBJ2-1, with 9 bases fitting TRBD2. CDR3 size: 18 residues. The germline CDR1 and CDR2 sequences are SGHAT and FQNNGV. V shed 4 bases, J shed 0 bases, and the junction held 10 bases outside the gene matches.

This clone has only a few counts. At one end, the junction sequence differs from germline, possibly due to a read error. The J gene is TRBJ1-4, the V gene TRBV30, with no clear D. The CDR3 extends over 12 amino acids. Germline CDR1 GTSNPN, CDR2 SVGIG (reference sequence). This chain's CDR3 is CAWSVTTEKLFF. In nucleotides, the CDR3 is TGTGCCTGGAGTGTTACTACTGAAAAACTGTTTTTT.

This chain uses TRBV30 with TRBJ2-7; tentatively, D is TRBD2 (6 bases). V lost 1 base to trimming and J lost 1 base, with 8 bases between them. CDR1 is GTSNPN and CDR2 is SVGIG in the germline V gene (reference sequence). The CDR3 runs to 13 residues. CDR3 sequence (DNA): TGTGCCTGGAGTGGCGGGGAATCCTACGAGCAGTACTTC. Protein sequence: CAWSGGESYEQYF.

The V and J genes are TRBV18 and TRBJ2-2, with 8 positions matching TRBD1. Trimming took 3 bases from V and 0 from J; bases not matched to a gene: 3. The germline CDR1 and CDR2 sequences are KGHSH and LQKENI. The CDR3 spans 16 residues. In DNA, the CDR3 is TGTGCCAGCTCACCGTCGGGACAGGCGAACACCGGGGAGCTGTTTTTT. Translated, it gives CASSPSGQANTGELFF.

The chain recombines TRBV2 with TRBJ1-2, with D perhaps TRBD1 (5 bases). Trimming cost V 1 base and J 8 bases, with 11 bases left between them. CDR3 length: 13 amino acids. Germline CDR1 is SNHLY and CDR2 is FYNNEI. The CDR3 reads CASSEDRRGGYTF. CDR3 DNA sequence: TGTGCCAGCAGTGAAGACAGGAGGGGAGGCTACACCTTC.

V gene TRBV6-1 combines with J gene TRBJ2-7; TRBD2 is a possible D gene (6 bases). Germline V lookup: CDR1 MNHNS, CDR2 SASEGT. The CDR3 spans 15 residues. Trimming took 3 bases from V and 1 from J, leaving 13 bases between them. The CDR3 region is CASSEGGTRSYEQYF. Here the CDR3 DNA reads TGTGCCAGCAGTGAGGGCGGGACCCGTTCCTACGAGCAGTACTTC.

V and J are TRBV6-8 and TRBJ2-3; 8 nucleotides align to TRBD2. The germline gives CDR1 MNHGY, CDR2 SAAAGT. The CDR3 is 18 amino acids. The V gene end was trimmed by 5 bases and the J gene end by 2 bases; junction bases not matched to a gene: 15. For the CDR3, the DNA is TGTGCCAGCAGTGTTATTACGGGGGGGCGAACTCCCACAGATACGCAGTATTTT. Protein sequence: CASSVITGGRTPTDTQYF.

The chain couples TRBV28 to TRBJ1-4; a possible D gene is TRBD1 (6 bases). The CDR3 runs 14 residues. With 3 bases removed from V and 6 bases from J, the gap between germline ends came to 11 bases. The germline gives CDR1 MDHEN, CDR2 SYDVKM. CDR3 sequence: CASSLGGQDEKLFF. The CDR3 DNA follows: TGTGCCAGCAGTTTGGGGGGGCAGGATGAAAAACTGTTTTTT. Based on the CDR3 plus reference TRBV28 and TRBJ1-4, the full variable domain is DVKVTQSSRYLVKRTGEKVFLECVQDMDHENMFWYRQDPGLGLRLIYFSYDVKMKEKGDIPEGYSVSREKKERFSLILESASTNQTSMYLCASSLGGQDEKLFFGSGTQLSVL.

The chain has TRBV4-3 and TRBJ1-2, with 7 nucleotides matching TRBD1. V dropped 0 bases and J dropped 4; count of bases not matched to a gene: 5. The germline CDR1 and CDR2 sequences are LGHNA and YSLEER. The CDR3 has 15 amino acids. CDR3 in DNA: TGCGCCAGCAGCCAAGATCCAGGGGGAGGCTATGGCTACACCTTC. It encodes CASSQDPGGGYGYTF.

The chain combines TRBV9 with TRBJ1-6, with TRBD1 as a possible D gene (6 bases). Trimming pared 2 bases from V and 6 bases from J, leaving 12 bases between. This CDR3 is 15 amino acids long. Germline CDR1 reads SGDLS; CDR2 reads YYNGEE. The CDR3 here is CASSVRQETNSPLHF. The CDR3 bases are TGTGCCAGCAGCGTCAGACAGGAAACTAATTCACCCCTCCACTTT.

The chain is built from TRBV6-5 and TRBJ1-2, with TRBD1 matching 8 bases. Germline V gene data show CDR1 as MNHEY and CDR2 as SVGAGI. J gave up 3 bases and V 0 bases, and 0 bases lay outside the gene matches. The CDR3 covers 14 residues. This chain's CDR3 is CASSYSDRDYGYTF. The CDR3 bases are TGTGCCAGCAGTTACTCGGACAGGGACTATGGCTACACCTTC.

This chain connects TRBV18 to TRBJ1-2; maybe TRBD1 (6 bases). The CDR3 length is 12 residues. CDR1 and CDR2 from the germline V gene are KGHSH and LQKENI. The V and J ends lost 2 bases and 8 bases respectively, with 9 bases between them. This chain's CDR3 is CASSPRGSGYTF. CDR3 sequence (DNA): TGTGCCAGCTCACCAAGGGGGTCGGGCTACACCTTC. The full variable domain, its missing parts supplied by reference TRBV18 and TRBJ1-2, is NAGVMQNPRHLVRRRGQEARLRCSPMKGHSHVYWYRQLPEEGLKFMVYLQKENIIDESGMPKERFSAEFPKEGPSILRIQQVVRGDSAAYFCASSPRGSGYTFGSGTRLTVV.

This clone was counted only a few times. The chain links TRBV19 to TRBJ1-2, with 9 positions matching TRBD1. The CDR3 extends over 15 amino acids. Germline V gives CDR1 LNHDA, CDR2 SQIVND (reference sequence). V shed 5 bases, J shed 2 bases, and the junction held 6 bases outside the gene matches. The CDR3 DNA is TGTGCCAGTAGTGCTCCGGACAGGGGAAACTATGGCTACACCTTC. As protein: CASSAPDRGNYGYTF.

The V and J genes are TRBV7-6 and TRBJ2-5, with TRBD1 matching 9 bases. This CDR3 has 17 residues. V dropped 4 bases and J dropped 11; count of bases not matched to a gene: 20. The V gene's germline CDR1 is SGHVS and CDR2 FNYEAQ. The chain's CDR3 is CASSSLRGHRGHGEQYF. CDR3 nucleotide sequence: TGTGCCAGCAGCTCCCTGAGGGGCCACAGGGGGCATGGGGAGCAGTACTTC.

This clone has only one observation. The gene calls are TRBV5-1 and TRBJ1-3; no definite D call. The CDR3 length is 13 residues. The germline V gene has CDR1 SGHRS and CDR2 YFSETQ. V lost 4 bases and J 3 bases, leaving 8 bases between the germline ends. This CDR3 reads CASSPSVGNTIYF. In nucleotides, the CDR3 is TGCGCCAGCAGCCCCTCAGTTGGAAACACCATATATTTT.

The chain combines TRBV5-1 with TRBJ2-2; maybe TRBD1 (6 bases). The CDR3 consists of 13 residues. V lost 4 bases and J lost 5, with 9 bases in between. Germline V CDR1 and CDR2: SGHRS, YFSETQ. The CDR3 region is CASSKQGTGELFF. CDR3 sequence (DNA): TGCGCCAGCAGCAAACAGGGTACCGGGGAGCTGTTTTTT.

The rearrangement links TRBV27 to TRBJ1-6; maybe TRBD1 (5 bases). V was shortened by 4 bases and J by 8 bases, with 15 bases between the two germline ends. Germline CDR1 is MNHEY and CDR2 is SMNVEV (reference sequence). The CDR3 runs 15 residues. The CDR3 spells CASSSTVQGDSPLHF. In DNA form, the CDR3 reads TGTGCCAGCAGTTCCACGGTTCAGGGCGATTCACCCCTCCACTTT.

CDR3 in amino acids: CASSLGAGPGANVLTF. CDR3 coding DNA: TGCGCCAGCAGCTTGGGGGCAGGGCCTGGGGCCAACGTCCTGACTTTC. The chain couples TRBV5-1 to TRBJ2-6; possibly TRBD1 for D (5 bases). From germline, CDR1 is SGHRS and CDR2 YFSETQ. This CDR3 spans 16 amino acids. Deletions cut 0 bases from V and 2 bases from J, with 9 bases between.

The genes are TRBV19 and TRBJ1-5; no clear D gene. Germline CDR1 LNHDA, CDR2 SQIVND (reference sequence). Trimming took 5 bases from V and 0 from J, leaving 20 bases between them. The CDR3 runs to 18 residues. CDR3 sequence (DNA): TGTGCCAGTAGTTCCCTGCGGGCGGGTCAATATAGCAATCAGCCCCAGCATTTT. This gives the protein CASSSLRAGQYSNQPQHF.

The chain has TRBV7-9 and TRBJ2-3, with 11 bases fitting TRBD2. Germline CDR1 and CDR2: SEHNR and FQNEAQ (reference sequence). CDR3 length: 15 residues. V gave up 0 bases and J gave up 4 bases; unmatched junction bases: 0. The CDR3 loop reads CASSLASGGADTQYF. Written as DNA, the CDR3 is TGTGCCAGCAGCTTAGCTAGCGGGGGGGCAGATACGCAGTATTTT. The full variable domain, its missing parts supplied by reference TRBV7-9 and TRBJ2-3, is DTGVSQNPRHKITKRGQNVTFRCDPISEHNRLYWYRQTLGQGPEFLTYFQNEAQLEKSRLLSDRFSAERPKGSFSTLEIQRTEQGDSAMYLCASSLASGGADTQYFGPGTRLTVL.

Comments on this clone: Sequence at one end of the junction differs from germline and may be a read error. This chain connects TRBV7-7 to TRBJ2-5; 9 nucleotides match TRBD1. CDR1 SSHAT and CDR2 FNYEAQ come from the germline V gene (reference sequence). The CDR3 is 14 amino acids. Written as DNA, the CDR3 is TGTGCTAGCAGCTCCGGACAGGGGATAGAGACCCAGTACTTC. Translation gives CASSSGQGIETQYF.

The chain couples TRBV5-6 to TRBJ1-1; no reliable D call. Trimming left V 4 bases short and J 3 bases short, with 13 bases between. This CDR3 comprises 14 residues. The germline CDR1 and CDR2 sequences are SGHDT and YYEEEE. Here the CDR3 reads CASSLARRDTEAFF. In DNA, the CDR3 is TGTGCCAGCAGCCTGGCTAGGAGGGACACTGAAGCTTTCTTT.

The chain uses TRBV5-6 and TRBJ2-1; TRBD1 aligns across 9 bases. V lost 1 base to trimming and J lost 4 bases; unmatched junction nucleotides: 12. Germline V CDR1 and CDR2: SGHDT, YYEEEE. The CDR3 is 18 residues long. CDR3 nucleotides: TGTGCCAGCAGCTTGTGGGGACAGGGTATGGTCTTATACAATGAGCAGTTCTTC. Its translation: CASSLWGQGMVLYNEQFF.

The chain carries TRBV27 and TRBJ2-5; 9 bases line up with TRBD2. With 5 bases clipped from V and 10 bases from J, the junction kept 11 bases outside the gene matches. This CDR3 is 14 amino acids long. The germline gives CDR1 MNHEY, CDR2 SMNVEV (reference sequence). The CDR3 is CASSPRLAEGVQYF. CDR3 nucleotide sequence: TGTGCCAGCAGTCCTCGACTAGCGGAAGGGGTCCAGTACTTC.

The rearrangement links TRBV5-8 to TRBJ1-4; 7 positions agree with TRBD1. Germline CDR1 is SGHTS and CDR2 is YDEGEE. The CDR3 spans 15 residues. V lost 4 bases to trimming and J lost 8 bases; unmatched junction nucleotides: 11. CDR3 DNA: TGTGCCAGCAGCCCGCGACAGGGCGGATGGGAAAAACTGTTTTTT. Amino acid sequence: CASSPRQGGWEKLFF. Complete variable domain (other parts from reference TRBV5-8 and TRBJ1-4): EAGVTQSPTHLIKTRGQQATLRCSPISGHTSVYWYQQALGLGLQFLLWYDEGEERNRGNFPPRFSGRQFPNYSSELNVNALELEDSALYLCASSPRQGGWEKLFFGSGTQLSVL.

The chain has TRBV30 and TRBJ2-2; TRBD1 agrees at 7 bases. Germline CDR1 and CDR2: GTSNPN and SVGIG (reference sequence). The CDR3 sequence is 14 residues long. The V and J ends lost 6 bases and 5 bases, in that order; junction bases with no gene match: 9. The CDR3 sequence is CACSRDSLTGELFF. CDR3 sequence (DNA): TGTGCCTGCAGCCGGGACAGCCTAACCGGGGAGCTGTTTTTT.

The genes are TRBV5-1 and TRBJ2-2; D unresolved. The ends were cut back, 0 bases at V and 4 bases at J, with 7 bases in the middle. In germline, CDR1 is SGHRS, CDR2 YFSETQ. The CDR3 extends over 14 amino acids. CDR3 amino acids: CASSLDSATGELFF. The DNA for the CDR3 is TGCGCCAGCAGCTTGGACAGTGCCACCGGGGAGCTGTTTTTT.